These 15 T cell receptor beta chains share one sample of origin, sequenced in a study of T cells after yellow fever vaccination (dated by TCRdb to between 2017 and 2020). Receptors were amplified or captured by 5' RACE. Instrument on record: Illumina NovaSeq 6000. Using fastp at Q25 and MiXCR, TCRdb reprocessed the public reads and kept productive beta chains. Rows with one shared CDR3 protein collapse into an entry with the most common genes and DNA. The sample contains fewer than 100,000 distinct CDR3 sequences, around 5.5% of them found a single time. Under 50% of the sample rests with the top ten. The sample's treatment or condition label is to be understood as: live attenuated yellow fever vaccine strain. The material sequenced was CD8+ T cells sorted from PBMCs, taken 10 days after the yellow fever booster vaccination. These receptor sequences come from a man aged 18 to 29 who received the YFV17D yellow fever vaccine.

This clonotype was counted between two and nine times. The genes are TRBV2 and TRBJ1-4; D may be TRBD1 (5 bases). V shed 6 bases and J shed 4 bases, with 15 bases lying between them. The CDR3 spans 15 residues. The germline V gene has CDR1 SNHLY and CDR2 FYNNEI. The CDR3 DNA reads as TGTGCCAGCAGGGGACGGACCGACTATAATGAAAAACTGTTTTTT. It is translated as CASRGRTDYNEKLFF. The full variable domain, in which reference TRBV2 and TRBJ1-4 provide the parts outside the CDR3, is EPEVTQTPSHQVTQMGQEVILRCVPISNHLYFYWYRQILGQKVEFLVSFYNNEISEKSEIFDDQFSVERPDGSNFTLKIRSTKLEDSAMYFCASRGRTDYNEKLFFGSGTQLSVL.

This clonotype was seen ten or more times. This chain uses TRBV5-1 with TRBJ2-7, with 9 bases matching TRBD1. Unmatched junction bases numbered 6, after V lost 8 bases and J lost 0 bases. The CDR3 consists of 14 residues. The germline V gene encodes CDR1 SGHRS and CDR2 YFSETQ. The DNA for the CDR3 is TGCGCCAGTTCCGGGACAGGGAGCTCCTACGAGCAGTACTTC. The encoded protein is CASSGTGSSYEQYF.

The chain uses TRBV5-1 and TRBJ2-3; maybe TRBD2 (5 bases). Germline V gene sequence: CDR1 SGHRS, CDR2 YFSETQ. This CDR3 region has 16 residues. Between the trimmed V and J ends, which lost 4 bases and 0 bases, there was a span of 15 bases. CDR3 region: CASSPEDFSSTDTQYF. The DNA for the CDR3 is TGCGCCAGCAGCCCCGAGGACTTCTCTAGCACAGATACGCAGTATTTT. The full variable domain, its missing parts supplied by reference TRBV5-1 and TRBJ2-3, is KAGVTQTPRYLIKTRGQQVTLSCSPISGHRSVSWYQQTPGQGLQFLFEYFSETQRNKGNFPGRFSGRQFSNSRSEMNVSTLELGDSALYLCASSPEDFSSTDTQYFGPGTRLTVL.

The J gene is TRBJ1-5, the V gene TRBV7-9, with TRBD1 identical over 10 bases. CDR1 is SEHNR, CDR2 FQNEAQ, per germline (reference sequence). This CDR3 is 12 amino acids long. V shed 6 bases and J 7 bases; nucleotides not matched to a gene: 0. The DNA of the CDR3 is TGTGCCAGCAGGACAGGGGGCCAGCCCCAGCATTTT. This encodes CASRTGGQPQHF.

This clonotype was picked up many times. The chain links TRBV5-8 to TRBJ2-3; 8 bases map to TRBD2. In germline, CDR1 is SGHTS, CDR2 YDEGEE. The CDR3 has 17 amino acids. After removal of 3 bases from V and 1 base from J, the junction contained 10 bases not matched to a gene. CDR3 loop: CASSSSGGPERTDTQYF. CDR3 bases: TGTGCCAGCAGCTCCTCGGGAGGGCCCGAACGCACAGATACGCAGTATTTT. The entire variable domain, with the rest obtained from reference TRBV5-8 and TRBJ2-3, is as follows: EAGVTQSPTHLIKTRGQQATLRCSPISGHTSVYWYQQALGLGLQFLLWYDEGEERNRGNFPPRFSGRQFPNYSSELNVNALELEDSALYLCASSSSGGPERTDTQYFGPGTRLTVL.

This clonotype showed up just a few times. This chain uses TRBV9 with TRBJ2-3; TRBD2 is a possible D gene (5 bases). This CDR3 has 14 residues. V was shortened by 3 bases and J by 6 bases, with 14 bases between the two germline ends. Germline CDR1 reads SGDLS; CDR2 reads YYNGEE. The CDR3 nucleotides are TGTGCCAGCAGCGGAGACTACCTTCAGGATACGCAGTATTTT. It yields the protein CASSGDYLQDTQYF.

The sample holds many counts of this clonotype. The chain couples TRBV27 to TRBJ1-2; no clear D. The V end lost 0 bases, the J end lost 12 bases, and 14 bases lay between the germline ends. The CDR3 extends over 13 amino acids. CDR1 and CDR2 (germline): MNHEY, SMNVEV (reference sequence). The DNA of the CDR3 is TGTGCCAGCAGTTTATCGGGTCGGTCCCCCAACACCTTC. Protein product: CASSLSGRSPNTF.

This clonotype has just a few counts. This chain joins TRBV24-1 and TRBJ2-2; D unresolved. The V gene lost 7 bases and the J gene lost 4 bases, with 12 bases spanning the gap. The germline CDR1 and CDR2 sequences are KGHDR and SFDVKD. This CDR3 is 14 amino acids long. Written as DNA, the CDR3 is TGTGCCACCAGCCCAGGAGCATCCACCGGGGAGCTGTTTTTT. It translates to CATSPGASTGELFF.

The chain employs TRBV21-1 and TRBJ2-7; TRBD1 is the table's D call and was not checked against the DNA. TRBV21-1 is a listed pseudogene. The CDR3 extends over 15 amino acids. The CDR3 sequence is CASSFHHQGFYEQYF. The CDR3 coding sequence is TGTGCCAGCAGCTTCCATCATCAGGGTTTCTACGAGCAGTACTTC.

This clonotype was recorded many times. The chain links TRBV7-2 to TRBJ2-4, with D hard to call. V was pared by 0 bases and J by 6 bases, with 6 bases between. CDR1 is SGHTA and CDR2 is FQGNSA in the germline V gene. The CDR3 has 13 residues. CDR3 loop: CASSLAHGNIQYF. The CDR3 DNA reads TGTGCCAGCAGCTTAGCGCACGGAAACATTCAGTACTTC.

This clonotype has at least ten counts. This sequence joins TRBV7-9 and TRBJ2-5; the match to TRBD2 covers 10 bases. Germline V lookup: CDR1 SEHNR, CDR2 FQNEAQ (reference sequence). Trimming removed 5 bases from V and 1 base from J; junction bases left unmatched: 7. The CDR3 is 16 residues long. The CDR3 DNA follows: TGTGCCAGCAGCCCTCGTAGCGGGGGGTCCCAAGAGACCCAGTACTTC. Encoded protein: CASSPRSGGSQETQYF.

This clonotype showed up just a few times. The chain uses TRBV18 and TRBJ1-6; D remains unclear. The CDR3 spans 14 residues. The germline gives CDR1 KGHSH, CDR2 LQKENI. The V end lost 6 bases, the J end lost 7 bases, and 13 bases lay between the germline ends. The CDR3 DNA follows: TGTGCCAGCTCTCTCGCCCGGGAAAATTCACCCCTCCACTTT. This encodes CASSLARENSPLHF.

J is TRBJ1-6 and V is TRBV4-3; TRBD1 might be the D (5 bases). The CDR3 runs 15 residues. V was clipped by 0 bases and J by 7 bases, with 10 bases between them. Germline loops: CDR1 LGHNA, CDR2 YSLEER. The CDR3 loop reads CASSQDGTVNSPLHF. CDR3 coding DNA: TGCGCCAGCAGCCAAGACGGGACGGTAAATTCACCCCTCCACTTT.

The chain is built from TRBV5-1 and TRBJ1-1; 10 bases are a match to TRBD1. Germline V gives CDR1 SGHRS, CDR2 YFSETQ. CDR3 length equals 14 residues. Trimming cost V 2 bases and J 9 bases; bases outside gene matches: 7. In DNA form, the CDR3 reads TGCGCCAGCAGCTTAGACAGGGGGCATAGGAAAGCTTTCTTT. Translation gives CASSLDRGHRKAFF.

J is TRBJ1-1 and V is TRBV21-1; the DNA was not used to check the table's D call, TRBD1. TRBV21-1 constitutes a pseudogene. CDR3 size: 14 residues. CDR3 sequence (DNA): TGTGCCAGCAGCCGACAACAGGGGAACACTGAAGCTTTCTTT. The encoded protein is CASSRQQGNTEAFF.